The T cell receptor beta chain described here comes from a study of cytomegalovirus exposure and HLA in healthy donors. Study-wide findings and caveats: Donor immune exposure was known only as CMV serostatus.

PCR amplification relied on 60 Vbeta primers (plus 13 Jbeta primers). Data came from immunoSEQ multiplex PCR; TCRdb stores just in-frame clones and leaves some out. The sample lists approximately 30,000 clones; roughly 44% were seen once. V lost 5 bases to trimming and J lost 3 bases, with 8 bases between them. The CDR3 runs 13 residues. In germline, CDR1 is SNHLY, CDR2 FYNNEI. The table lists this clone with a few counts. Its cognate antigen is unknown. Sequenced sample: PBMCs. The rearrangement uses TRBV2 and TRBJ1-5, with D tentatively TRBD1 (5 bases). The source of this sequence is a woman in her forties or fifties in good health and CMV-seronegative. CDR3 protein: CASSPGLNQPQHF. CDR3 bases: TGTGCCAGCAGTCCGGGACTCAATCAGCCCCAGCATTTT.